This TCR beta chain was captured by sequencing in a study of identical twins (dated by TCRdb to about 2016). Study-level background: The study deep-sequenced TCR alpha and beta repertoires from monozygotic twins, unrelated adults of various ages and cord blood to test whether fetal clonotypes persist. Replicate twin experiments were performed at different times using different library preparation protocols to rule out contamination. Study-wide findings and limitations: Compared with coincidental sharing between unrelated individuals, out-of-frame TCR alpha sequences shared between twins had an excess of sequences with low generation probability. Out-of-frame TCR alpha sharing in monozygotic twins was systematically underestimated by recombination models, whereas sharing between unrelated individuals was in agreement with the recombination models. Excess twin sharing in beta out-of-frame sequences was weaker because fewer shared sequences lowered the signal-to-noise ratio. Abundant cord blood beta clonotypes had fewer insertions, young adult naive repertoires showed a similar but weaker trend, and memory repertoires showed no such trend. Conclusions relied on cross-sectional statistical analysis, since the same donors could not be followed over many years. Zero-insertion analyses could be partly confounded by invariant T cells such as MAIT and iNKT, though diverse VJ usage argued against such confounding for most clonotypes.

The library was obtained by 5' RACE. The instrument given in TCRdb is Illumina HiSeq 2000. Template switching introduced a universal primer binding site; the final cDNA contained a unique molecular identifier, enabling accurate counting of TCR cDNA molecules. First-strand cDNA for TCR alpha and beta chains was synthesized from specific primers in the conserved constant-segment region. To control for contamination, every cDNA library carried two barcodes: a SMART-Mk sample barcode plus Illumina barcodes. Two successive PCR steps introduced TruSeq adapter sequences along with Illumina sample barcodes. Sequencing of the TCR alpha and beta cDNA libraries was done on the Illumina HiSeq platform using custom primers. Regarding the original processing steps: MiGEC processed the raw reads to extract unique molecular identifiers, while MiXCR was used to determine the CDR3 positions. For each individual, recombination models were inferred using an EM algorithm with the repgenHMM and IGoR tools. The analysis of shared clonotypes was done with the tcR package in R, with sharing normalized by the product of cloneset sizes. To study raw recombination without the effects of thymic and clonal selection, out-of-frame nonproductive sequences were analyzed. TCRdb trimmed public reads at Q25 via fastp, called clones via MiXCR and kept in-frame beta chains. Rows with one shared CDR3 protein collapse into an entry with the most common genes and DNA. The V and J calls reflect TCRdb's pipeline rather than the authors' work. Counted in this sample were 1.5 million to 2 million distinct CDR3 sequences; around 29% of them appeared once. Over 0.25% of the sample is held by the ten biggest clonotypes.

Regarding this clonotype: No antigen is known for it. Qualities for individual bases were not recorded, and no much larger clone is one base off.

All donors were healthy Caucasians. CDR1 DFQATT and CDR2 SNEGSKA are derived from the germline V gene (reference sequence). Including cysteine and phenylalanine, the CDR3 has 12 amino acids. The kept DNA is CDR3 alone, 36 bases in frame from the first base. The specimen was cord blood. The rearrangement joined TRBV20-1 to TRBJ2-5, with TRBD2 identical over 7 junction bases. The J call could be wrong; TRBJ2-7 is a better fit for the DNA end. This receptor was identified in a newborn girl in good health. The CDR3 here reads CSASFREDEQYF. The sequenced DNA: TGCAGTGCTAGTTTTCGGGAGGACGAGCAGTACTTC.